This T cell receptor beta chain appears in the sequencing data of a study of cytomegalovirus exposure and HLA in healthy donors. The study's findings and limits: The authors considered a cluster of highly shared sequence variants likely to be a sequencing artifact.

This clone came up once. Its antigen is unknown. 60 Vbeta and 13 Jbeta primers were used in PCR. Sequencing was performed with immunoSEQ multiplex PCR; in TCRdb, only in-frame clones are kept and a portion is missing. The repertoire holds some 200,000 clones, with roughly 80% as singletons. Sequenced: PBMCs. This TCR was sampled from a man in his forties in good health and CMV-seropositive.

Here the CDR3 DNA reads TGTGCCAGCAGCTACGGGACAGGGTCCACCGGGGAGCTGTTTTTT. Its protein is CASSYGTGSTGELFF. This sequence joins TRBV5-6 and TRBJ2-2, with TRBD1 identical over 9 bases. Germline CDR1 SGHDT, CDR2 YYEEEE. Trimming took 3 bases from V and 4 from J; bases not matched to a gene: 4. The length of the CDR3 is 15 residues.